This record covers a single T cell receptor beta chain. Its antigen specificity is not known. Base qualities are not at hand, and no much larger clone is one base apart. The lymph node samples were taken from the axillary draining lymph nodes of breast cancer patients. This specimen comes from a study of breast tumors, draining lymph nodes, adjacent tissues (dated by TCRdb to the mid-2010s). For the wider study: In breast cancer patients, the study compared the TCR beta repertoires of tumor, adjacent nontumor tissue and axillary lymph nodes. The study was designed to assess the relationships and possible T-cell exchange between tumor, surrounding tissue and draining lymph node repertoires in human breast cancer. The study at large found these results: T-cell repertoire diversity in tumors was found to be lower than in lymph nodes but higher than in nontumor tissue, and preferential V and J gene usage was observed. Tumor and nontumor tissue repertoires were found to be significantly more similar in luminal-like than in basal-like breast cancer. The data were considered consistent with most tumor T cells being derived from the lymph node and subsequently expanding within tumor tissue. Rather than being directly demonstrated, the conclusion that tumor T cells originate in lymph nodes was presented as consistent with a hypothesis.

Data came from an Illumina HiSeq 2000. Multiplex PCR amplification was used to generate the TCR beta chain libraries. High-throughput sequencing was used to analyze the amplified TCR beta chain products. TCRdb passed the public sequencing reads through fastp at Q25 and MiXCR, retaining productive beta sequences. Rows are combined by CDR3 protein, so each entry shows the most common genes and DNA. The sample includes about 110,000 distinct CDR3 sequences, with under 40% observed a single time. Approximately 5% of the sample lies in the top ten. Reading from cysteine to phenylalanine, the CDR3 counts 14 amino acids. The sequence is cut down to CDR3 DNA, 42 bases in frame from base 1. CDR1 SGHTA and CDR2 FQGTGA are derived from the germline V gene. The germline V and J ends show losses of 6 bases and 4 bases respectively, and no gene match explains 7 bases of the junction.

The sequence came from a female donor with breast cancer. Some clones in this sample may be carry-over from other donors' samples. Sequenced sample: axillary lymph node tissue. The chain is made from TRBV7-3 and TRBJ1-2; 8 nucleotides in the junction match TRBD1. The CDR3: CASSVQGGGYGYTF. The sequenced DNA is TGTGCCAGCAGTGTACAGGGGGGCGGCTATGGCTACACCTTC. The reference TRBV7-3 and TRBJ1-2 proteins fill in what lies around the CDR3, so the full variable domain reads GAGVSQTPSNKVTEKGKYVELRCDPISGHTALYWYRQSLGQGPEFLIYFQGTGAADDSGLPNDRFFAVRPEGSVSTLKIQRTERGDSAVYLCASSVQGGGYGYTFGSGTRLTVV.